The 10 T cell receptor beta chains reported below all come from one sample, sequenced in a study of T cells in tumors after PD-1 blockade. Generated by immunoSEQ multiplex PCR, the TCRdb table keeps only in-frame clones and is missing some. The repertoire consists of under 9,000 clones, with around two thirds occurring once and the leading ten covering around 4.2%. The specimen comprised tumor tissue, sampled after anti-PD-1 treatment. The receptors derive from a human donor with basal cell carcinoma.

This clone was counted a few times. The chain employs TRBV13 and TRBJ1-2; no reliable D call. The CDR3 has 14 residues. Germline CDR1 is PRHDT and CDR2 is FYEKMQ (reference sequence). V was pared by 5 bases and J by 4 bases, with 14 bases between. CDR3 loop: CASSKTDRSYGYTF. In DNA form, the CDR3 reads TGTGCCAGCAGCAAAACGGACCGAAGCTATGGCTACACCTTC. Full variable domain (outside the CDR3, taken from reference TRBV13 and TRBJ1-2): AAGVIQSPRHLIKEKRETATLKCYPIPRHDTVYWYQQGPGQDPQFLISFYEKMQSDKGSIPDRFSAQQFSDYHSELNMSSLELGDSALYFCASSKTDRSYGYTFGSGTRLTVV.

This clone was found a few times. The CDR3 protein is CASSSLGGGEGGYTF. The CDR3 DNA sequence: TGTGCCAGCAGTTCTTTGGGAGGGGGCGAGGGTGGCTACACCTTC. The chain recombines TRBV27 with TRBJ1-2; 7 positions match TRBD1. The V segment lost 4 bases and the J segment 7 bases; nucleotides outside the gene matches: 12. This CDR3 is 15 amino acids long. Germline assignment: CDR1 MNHEY and CDR2 SMNVEV (reference sequence).

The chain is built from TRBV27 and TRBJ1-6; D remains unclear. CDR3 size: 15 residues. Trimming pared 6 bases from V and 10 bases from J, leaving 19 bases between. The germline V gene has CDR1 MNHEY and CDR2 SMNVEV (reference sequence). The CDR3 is CASRQMAGEGSPLHF. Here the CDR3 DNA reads TGTGCCAGCAGGCAAATGGCCGGCGAGGGATCACCCCTCCACTTT.

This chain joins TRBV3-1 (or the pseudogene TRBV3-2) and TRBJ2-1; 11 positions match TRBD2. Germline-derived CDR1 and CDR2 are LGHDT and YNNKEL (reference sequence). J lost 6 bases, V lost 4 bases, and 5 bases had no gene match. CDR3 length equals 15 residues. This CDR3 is CASSPLAGGVNEQFF. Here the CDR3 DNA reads TGTGCCAGCAGCCCCTTAGCGGGGGGGGTCAATGAGCAGTTCTTC.

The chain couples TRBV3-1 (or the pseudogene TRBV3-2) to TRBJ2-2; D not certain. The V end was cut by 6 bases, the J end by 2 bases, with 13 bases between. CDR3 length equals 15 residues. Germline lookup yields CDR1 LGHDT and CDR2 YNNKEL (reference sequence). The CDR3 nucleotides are TGTGCCAGCAGATCGATCACCGCTAACACCGGGGAGCTGTTTTTT. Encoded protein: CASRSITANTGELFF.

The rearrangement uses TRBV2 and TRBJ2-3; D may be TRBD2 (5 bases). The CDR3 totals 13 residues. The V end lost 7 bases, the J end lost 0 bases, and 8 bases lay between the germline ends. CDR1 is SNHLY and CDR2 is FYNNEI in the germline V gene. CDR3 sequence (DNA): TGTGCCAGCAATCGGGGAAGCACAGATACGCAGTATTTT. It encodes CASNRGSTDTQYF.

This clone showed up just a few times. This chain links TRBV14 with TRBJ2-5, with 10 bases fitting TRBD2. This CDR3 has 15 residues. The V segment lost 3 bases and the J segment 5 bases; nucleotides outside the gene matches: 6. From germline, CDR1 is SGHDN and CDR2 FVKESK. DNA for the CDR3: TGTGCCAGCAGCCATTATAGCGGGGGGTCGGAGACCCAGTACTTC. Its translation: CASSHYSGGSETQYF.

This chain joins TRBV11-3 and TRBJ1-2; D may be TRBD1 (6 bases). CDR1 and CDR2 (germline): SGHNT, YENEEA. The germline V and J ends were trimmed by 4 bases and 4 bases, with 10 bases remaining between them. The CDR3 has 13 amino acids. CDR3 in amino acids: CASSSGQSYGYTF. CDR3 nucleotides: TGTGCCAGCAGCTCAGGACAGAGCTATGGCTACACCTTC.

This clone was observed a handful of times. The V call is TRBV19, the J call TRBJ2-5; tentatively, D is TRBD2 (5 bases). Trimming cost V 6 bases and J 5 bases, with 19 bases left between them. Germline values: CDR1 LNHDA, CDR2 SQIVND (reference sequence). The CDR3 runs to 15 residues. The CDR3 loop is CASRPGRGERETQYF. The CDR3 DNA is TGTGCCAGTAGGCCAGGACGGGGAGAGAGGGAGACCCAGTACTTC.

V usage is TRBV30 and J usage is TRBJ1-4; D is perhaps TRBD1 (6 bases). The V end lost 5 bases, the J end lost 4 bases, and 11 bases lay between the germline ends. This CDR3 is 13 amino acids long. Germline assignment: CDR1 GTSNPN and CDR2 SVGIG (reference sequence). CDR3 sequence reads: CAWENRDNEKLFF. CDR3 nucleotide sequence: TGTGCCTGGGAAAACAGGGATAATGAAAAACTGTTTTTT.